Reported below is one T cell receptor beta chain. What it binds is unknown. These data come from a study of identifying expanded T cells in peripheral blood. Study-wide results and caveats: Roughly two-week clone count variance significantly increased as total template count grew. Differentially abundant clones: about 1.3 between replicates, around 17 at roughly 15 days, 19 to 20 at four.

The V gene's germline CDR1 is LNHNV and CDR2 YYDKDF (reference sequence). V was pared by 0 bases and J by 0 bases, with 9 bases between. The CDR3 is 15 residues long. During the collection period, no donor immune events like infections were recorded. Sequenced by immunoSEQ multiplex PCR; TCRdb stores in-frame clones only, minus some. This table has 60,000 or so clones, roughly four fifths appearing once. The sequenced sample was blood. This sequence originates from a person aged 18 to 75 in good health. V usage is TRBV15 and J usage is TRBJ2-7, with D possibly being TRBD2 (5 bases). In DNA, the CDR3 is TGTGCCACCAGCAGAGAGTTTGGAGGCTCCTACGAGCAGTACTTC. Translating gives CATSREFGGSYEQYF.